The sequence of this T cell receptor beta chain was determined in a study of cytomegalovirus exposure and HLA in healthy donors. The primer mix had 60 Vbeta and 13 Jbeta primers. Assay: immunoSEQ multiplex PCR; the TCRdb copy retains only in-frame clones and omits some. The data show some 220,000 clones, just under 80% seen once. This CDR3 region has 20 residues. Germline V gene data show CDR1 as KGHSH and CDR2 as LQKENI. The V gene lost 2 bases and the J gene lost 0 bases, with 25 bases spanning the gap. A remark on this clone: The antigen is undetermined.

Study results and caveats: The study flagged some 170 TCR beta chains as cytomegalovirus-associated. Segments of the TCR beta V type were, in most cases, productive about 90% or about 30% of the time in an earlier analysis.

Sequences were obtained from PBMCs. The receptor was isolated from a boy younger than 18 in good health and CMV-seronegative. This rearrangement joins TRBV18 to TRBJ1-1; no clear D gene. In DNA form, the CDR3 reads TGTGCCAGCTCACCAAGGTTCGATAGGGAGGTACGTCTAATGAACACTGAAGCTTTCTTT. It codes for CASSPRFDREVRLMNTEAFF.